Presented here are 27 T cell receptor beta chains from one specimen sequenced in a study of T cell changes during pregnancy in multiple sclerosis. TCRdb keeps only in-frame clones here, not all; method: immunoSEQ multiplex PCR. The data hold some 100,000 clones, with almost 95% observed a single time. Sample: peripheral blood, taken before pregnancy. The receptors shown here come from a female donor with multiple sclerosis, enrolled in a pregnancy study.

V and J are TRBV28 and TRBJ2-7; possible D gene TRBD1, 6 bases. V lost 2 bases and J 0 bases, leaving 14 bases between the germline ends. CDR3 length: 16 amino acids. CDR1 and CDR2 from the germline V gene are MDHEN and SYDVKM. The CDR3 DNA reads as TGTGCCAGCAGTTTAAATTTCGGACAGTCCTCCTACGAGCAGTACTTC. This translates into CASSLNFGQSSYEQYF. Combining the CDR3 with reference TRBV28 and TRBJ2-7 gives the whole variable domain DVKVTQSSRYLVKRTGEKVFLECVQDMDHENMFWYRQDPGLGLRLIYFSYDVKMKEKGDIPEGYSVSREKKERFSLILESASTNQTSMYLCASSLNFGQSSYEQYFGPGTRLTVT.

CDR3: CASSSRQGAGNQPQHF. DNA of the CDR3: TGTGCCAGTAGTAGCAGACAGGGGGCCGGCAATCAGCCCCAGCATTTT. The chain is built from TRBV19 and TRBJ1-5; 10 bases are shared with TRBD1. The CDR3 loop spans 16 amino acids. The junction had 5 bases not matched to a gene; V was cut back by 4 bases and J by 2 bases. Germline V CDR1 and CDR2: LNHDA, SQIVND (reference sequence).

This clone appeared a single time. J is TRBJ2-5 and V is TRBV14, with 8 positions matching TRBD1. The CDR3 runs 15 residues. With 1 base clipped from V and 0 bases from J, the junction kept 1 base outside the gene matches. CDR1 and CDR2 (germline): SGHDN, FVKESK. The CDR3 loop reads CASSQGTGYQETQYF. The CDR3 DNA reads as TGTGCCAGCAGCCAAGGGACAGGGTACCAAGAGACCCAGTACTTC.

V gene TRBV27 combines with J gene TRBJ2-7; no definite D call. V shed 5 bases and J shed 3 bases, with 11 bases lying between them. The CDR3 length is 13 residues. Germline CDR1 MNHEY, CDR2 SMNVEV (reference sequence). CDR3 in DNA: TGTGCCAGCAGTCCAGGTGTCCACTACGAGCAGTACTTC. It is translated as CASSPGVHYEQYF.

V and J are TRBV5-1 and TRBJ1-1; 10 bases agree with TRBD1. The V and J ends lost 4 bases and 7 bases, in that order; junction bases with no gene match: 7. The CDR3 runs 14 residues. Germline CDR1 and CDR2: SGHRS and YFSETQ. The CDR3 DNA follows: TGCGCCAGCAGCAGGGACAGGGGAGGAGGTGAAGCTTTCTTT. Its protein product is CASSRDRGGGEAFF.

The chain's CDR3 is CASRAEEGAVFEKLFF. The DNA for the CDR3 is TGTGCCAGCAGGGCCGAAGAGGGGGCAGTTTTTGAAAAACTGTTTTTT. The chain is built from TRBV28 and TRBJ1-4; 7 bases map to TRBD1. The germline V gene encodes CDR1 MDHEN and CDR2 SYDVKM. This CDR3 region has 16 residues. Germline trimming cut 6 bases from V and 7 bases from J; bases unmatched to any gene: 14.

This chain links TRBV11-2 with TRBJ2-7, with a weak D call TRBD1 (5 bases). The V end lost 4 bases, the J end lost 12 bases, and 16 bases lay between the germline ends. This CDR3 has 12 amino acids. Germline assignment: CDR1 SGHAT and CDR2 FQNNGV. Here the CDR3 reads CASSSMTDQGYF. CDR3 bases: TGTGCCAGCAGCTCGATGACAGACCAGGGGTACTTC.

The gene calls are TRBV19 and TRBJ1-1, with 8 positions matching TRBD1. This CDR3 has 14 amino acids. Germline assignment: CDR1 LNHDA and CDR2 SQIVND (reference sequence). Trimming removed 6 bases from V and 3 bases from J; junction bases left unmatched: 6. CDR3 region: CASSLQGGDTEAFF. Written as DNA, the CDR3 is TGTGCCAGTAGCCTACAGGGGGGGGACACTGAAGCTTTCTTT.

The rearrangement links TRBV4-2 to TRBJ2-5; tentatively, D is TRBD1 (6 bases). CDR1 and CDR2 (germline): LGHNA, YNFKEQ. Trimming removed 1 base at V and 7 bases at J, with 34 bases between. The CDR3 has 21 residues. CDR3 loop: CASSQVNLRVRDIKKDWTQYF. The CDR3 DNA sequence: TGTGCCAGCAGCCAAGTGAATTTAAGAGTCCGGGACATAAAAAAAGATTGGACCCAGTACTTC.

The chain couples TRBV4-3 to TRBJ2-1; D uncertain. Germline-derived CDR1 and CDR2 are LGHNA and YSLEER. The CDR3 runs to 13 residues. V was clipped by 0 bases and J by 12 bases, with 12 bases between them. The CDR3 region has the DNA TGCGCCAGCAGCCAAGATGGAGCCTTTGGGCAGTTCTTC. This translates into CASSQDGAFGQFF.

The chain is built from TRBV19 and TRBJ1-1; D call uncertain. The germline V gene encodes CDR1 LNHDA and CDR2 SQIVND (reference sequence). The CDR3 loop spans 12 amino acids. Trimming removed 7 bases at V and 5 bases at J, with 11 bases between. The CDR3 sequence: CASTGVYTEAFF. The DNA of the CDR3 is TGTGCCAGTACAGGTGTGTATACTGAAGCTTTCTTT.

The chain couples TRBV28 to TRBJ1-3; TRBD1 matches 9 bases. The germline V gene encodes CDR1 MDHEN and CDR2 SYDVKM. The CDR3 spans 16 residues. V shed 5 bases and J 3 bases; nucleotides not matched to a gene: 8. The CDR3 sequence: CASSLIGQGSGNTIYF. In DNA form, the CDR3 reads TGTGCCAGCAGTCTAATCGGACAGGGGAGTGGAAACACCATATATTTT. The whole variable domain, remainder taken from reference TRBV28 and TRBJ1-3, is DVKVTQSSRYLVKRTGEKVFLECVQDMDHENMFWYRQDPGLGLRLIYFSYDVKMKEKGDIPEGYSVSREKKERFSLILESASTNQTSMYLCASSLIGQGSGNTIYFGEGSWLTVV.

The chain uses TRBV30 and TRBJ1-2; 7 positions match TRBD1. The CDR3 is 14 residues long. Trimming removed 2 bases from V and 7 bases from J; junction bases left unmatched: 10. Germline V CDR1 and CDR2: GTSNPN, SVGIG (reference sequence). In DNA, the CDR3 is TGTGCCTGGAGTAGGACAGGAGGCTCTGGTGGCTACACCTTC. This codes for CAWSRTGGSGGYTF.

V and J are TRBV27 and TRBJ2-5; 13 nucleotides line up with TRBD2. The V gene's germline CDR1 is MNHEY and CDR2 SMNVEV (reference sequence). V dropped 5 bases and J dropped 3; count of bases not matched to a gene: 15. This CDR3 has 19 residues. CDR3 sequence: CASSPSHIPGLAGEETQYF. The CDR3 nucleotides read TGTGCCAGCAGTCCCTCCCATATCCCCGGACTAGCGGGAGAAGAGACCCAGTACTTC.

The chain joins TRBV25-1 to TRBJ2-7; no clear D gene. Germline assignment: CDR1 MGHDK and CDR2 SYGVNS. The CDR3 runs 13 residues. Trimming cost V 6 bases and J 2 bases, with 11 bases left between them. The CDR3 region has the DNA TGTGCCAGCAGGGATCCTGACACCTACGAGCAGTACTTC. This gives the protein CASRDPDTYEQYF.

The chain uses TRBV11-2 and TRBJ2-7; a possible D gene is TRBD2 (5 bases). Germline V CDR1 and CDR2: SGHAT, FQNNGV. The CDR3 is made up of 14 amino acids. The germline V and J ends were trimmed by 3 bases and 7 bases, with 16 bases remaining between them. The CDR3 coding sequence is TGTGCCAGCAGCTTTGGCGGGCGCTCGAGTGAGCAGTACTTC. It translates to CASSFGGRSSEQYF.

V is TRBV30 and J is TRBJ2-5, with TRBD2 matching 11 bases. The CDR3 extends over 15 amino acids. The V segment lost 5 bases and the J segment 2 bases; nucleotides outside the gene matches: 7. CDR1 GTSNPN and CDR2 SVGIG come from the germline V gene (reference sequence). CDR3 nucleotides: TGTGCCTGGGGCGTAGCGGGAGGGTCACAAGAGACCCAGTACTTC. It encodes CAWGVAGGSQETQYF.

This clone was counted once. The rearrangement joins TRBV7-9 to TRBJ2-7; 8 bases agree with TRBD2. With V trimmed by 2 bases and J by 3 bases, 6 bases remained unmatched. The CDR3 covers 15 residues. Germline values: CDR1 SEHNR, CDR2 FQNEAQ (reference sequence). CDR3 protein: CASSLTSGGNYEQYF. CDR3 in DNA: TGTGCCAGCAGCTTAACCAGCGGGGGTAACTACGAGCAGTACTTC.

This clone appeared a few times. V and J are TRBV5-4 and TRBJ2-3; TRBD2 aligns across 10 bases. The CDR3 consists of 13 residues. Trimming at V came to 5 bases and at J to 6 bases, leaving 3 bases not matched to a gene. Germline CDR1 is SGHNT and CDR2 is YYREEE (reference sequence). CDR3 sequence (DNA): TGTGCCAGCAGTTGGACTAGCGGTGATACGCAGTATTTT. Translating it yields CASSWTSGDTQYF.

DNA for the CDR3: TGTGCCAGCAGTTTTACAGGAGGGGCCGGCTACACCTTC. This translates into CASSFTGGAGYTF. The rearrangement uses TRBV27 and TRBJ1-2; D perhaps matches TRBD1 (5 bases). Trimming took 3 bases from V and 8 from J, leaving 13 bases between them. Germline CDR1 and CDR2: MNHEY and SMNVEV (reference sequence). This CDR3 is 13 amino acids long.

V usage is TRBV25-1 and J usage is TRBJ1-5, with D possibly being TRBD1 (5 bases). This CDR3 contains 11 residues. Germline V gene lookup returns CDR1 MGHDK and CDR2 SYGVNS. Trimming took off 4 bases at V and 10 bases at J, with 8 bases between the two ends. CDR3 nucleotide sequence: TGTGCCAGCAGTGGGGGGGGTCCCCAGCATTTT. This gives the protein CASSGGGPQHF.

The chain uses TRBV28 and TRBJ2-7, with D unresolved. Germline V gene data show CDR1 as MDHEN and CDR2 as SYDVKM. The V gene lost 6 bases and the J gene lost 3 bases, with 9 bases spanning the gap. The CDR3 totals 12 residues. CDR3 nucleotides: TGTGCCAGCAGCGCTAGACGCTACGAGCAGTACTTC. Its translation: CASSARRYEQYF.

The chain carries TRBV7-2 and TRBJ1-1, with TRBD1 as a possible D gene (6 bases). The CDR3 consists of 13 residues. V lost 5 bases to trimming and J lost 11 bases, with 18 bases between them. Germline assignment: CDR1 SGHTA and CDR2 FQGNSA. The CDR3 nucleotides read TGTGCCAGCAGCGGCAGAACCGGGACAACGGCTTTCTTT. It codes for CASSGRTGTTAFF.

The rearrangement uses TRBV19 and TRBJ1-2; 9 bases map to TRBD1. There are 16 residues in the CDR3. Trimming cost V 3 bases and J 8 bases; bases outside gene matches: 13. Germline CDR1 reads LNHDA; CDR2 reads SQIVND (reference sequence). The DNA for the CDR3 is TGTGCCAGTAGTATTGGAGGGGACAGGGCGGCGGGGGGCTACACCTTC. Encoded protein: CASSIGGDRAAGGYTF.

The chain's CDR3 is CASSQEATGAYEQYF. The CDR3 DNA sequence: TGCGCCAGCAGCCAAGAAGCGACAGGGGCCTACGAGCAGTACTTC. This chain links TRBV4-1 with TRBJ2-7, with 8 bases that match TRBD1. V gave up 0 bases and J gave up 2 bases; unmatched junction bases: 3. This CDR3 region has 15 residues. CDR1 is MGHRA and CDR2 is YSYEKL in the germline V gene.

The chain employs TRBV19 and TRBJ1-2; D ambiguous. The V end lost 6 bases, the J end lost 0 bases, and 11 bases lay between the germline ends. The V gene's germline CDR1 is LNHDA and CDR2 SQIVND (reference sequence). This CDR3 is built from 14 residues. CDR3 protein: CASSEKGANYGYTF. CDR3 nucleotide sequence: TGTGCCAGTAGCGAGAAAGGAGCTAACTATGGCTACACCTTC.

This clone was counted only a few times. In DNA form, the CDR3 reads TGTGCCAGCAGCCCCAGGCAGGGGAACACTGAAGCTTTCTTT. It is translated as CASSPRQGNTEAFF. The rearrangement joins TRBV7-9 to TRBJ1-1; D might be TRBD1 (5 bases). The germline V and J ends were trimmed by 5 bases and 1 base, with 11 bases remaining between them. CDR1 and CDR2 (germline): SEHNR, FQNEAQ (reference sequence). This CDR3 comprises 14 residues.